This T cell receptor (beta chain) was identified during a study of blood T cell repertoires in COVID-19. About the study: Acute and convalescent COVID-19 specimens originated in the United States, Italy and Spain. T cells, B-cell-depleted T cells, or PBMCs provided the cDNA or gDNA that served as material.

How the authors handled the data: Reference gene primer amplification gave nucleated cell count estimates. Clones were sequenced by immunoSEQ multiplex PCR, and TCRdb holds only the in-frame ones, with some missing. That table supplies the V and J calls and clone size; D and trimming were determined from the DNA. The sample records more than 80,000 clones, roughly 78% being singletons. The CDR3 loop spans 14 amino acids. Looked up from germline, CDR1 is MNHEY and CDR2 is SVGEGT. V lost 0 bases and J lost 3, with 6 bases in between. The specimen sequenced was peripheral blood. The chain employs TRBV6-2 or TRBV6-3 and TRBJ2-1; D is perhaps TRBD1 (6 bases). The sequence derives from a man aged 50-59 years with active or convalescent COVID-19. The DNA for the CDR3 is TGTGCCAGCAGTTACTCGACAGGCTACAATGAGCAGTTCTTC. As protein: CASSYSTGYNEQFF.